These 26 T cell receptor beta chains originate from one sample sequenced in a study of T-cell reconstitution after alpha-beta-depleted transplantation in children. This sample's TCRbeta library carried unique molecular identifier barcodes. A single record per CDR3 protein comes from TCRdb applying MiXCR to the PCR reads. The sample includes about 98,000 distinct CDR3 sequences, more than 20% seen only once; the top ten take roughly 23%. The sequences come from PBMCs, collected before TCRalphabeta/CD19-depleted stem cell transplant. Receptors were obtained from a boy aged 2 to 10 with acute lymphoblastic leukemia, due to receive a stem cell transplant.

This clonotype was recorded at least ten times. V usage is TRBV29-1 and J usage is TRBJ2-3, with 7 bases identical to TRBD2. The CDR3 extends over 14 amino acids. Germline V gives CDR1 SQVTM, CDR2 ANQGSEA. V shed 7 bases and J 0 bases; nucleotides not matched to a gene: 7. The CDR3 here is CSGQLALSTDTQYF. CDR3 bases: TGCAGCGGTCAACTAGCGTTAAGCACAGATACGCAGTATTTT.

This clonotype was picked up a small number of times. The chain has TRBV11-2 and TRBJ2-1; TRBD2 matches 8 bases. V lost 1 base to trimming and J lost 1 base; unmatched junction nucleotides: 3. The germline V gene has CDR1 SGHAT and CDR2 FQNNGV. CDR3 size: 16 residues. CDR3 DNA sequence: TGTGCCAGCAGCTTAGTACTAGCGGTATCCTACAATGAGCAGTTCTTC. Protein product: CASSLVLAVSYNEQFF.

This clonotype came up a few times. CDR3 loop: CASSRLADPYNEQFF. CDR3 bases: TGTGCCAGCAGCCGACTAGCGGATCCCTACAATGAGCAGTTCTTC. V gene TRBV7-2 combines with J gene TRBJ2-1, with 9 bases that match TRBD2. From germline, CDR1 is SGHTA and CDR2 FQGNSA. V shed 5 bases, J shed 2 bases, and the junction held 4 bases outside the gene matches. CDR3 length equals 15 residues. Complete variable domain (other parts from reference TRBV7-2 and TRBJ2-1): GAGVSQSPSNKVTEKGKDVELRCDPISGHTALYWYRQSLGQGLEFLIYFQGNSAPDKSGLPSDRFSAERTGGSVSTLTIQRTQQEDSAVYLCASSRLADPYNEQFFGPGTRLTVL.

In this sample, this clonotype turned up a few times. This chain connects TRBV4-1 to TRBJ2-1; no definite D call. The CDR3 is 16 residues long. Trimming stripped 0 bases from V and 4 bases from J, with 13 bases between. Germline V CDR1 and CDR2: MGHRA, YSYEKL. The DNA of the CDR3 is TGCGCCAGCAGCCAAGAAGGCTTAGGACCGTACAATGAGCAGTTCTTC. It specifies CASSQEGLGPYNEQFF.

The CDR3, as DNA: TGTGCCAGCAGTTTAGGCGGAGGGGCCTTGGAGCAGTACTTC. It encodes CASSLGGGALEQYF. The V and J genes are TRBV12-3 or TRBV12-4 and TRBJ2-7, with a possible D match to TRBD2 (6 bases). V lost 1 base to trimming and J lost 7 bases, with 14 bases between them. The CDR3 spans 14 residues.

The sample holds a few counts of this clonotype. The chain recombines TRBV12-3 or TRBV12-4 with TRBJ1-5; possible D gene TRBD1, 6 bases. This CDR3 contains 14 residues. Trimming pared 3 bases from V and 5 bases from J, leaving 11 bases between. The CDR3 DNA follows: TGTGCCAGCAGTTTCGCCGGGGGGCATCAGCCCCAGCATTTT. The encoded protein is CASSFAGGHQPQHF.

The chain links TRBV7-9 to TRBJ1-1; no reliable D call. The CDR3 is 12 amino acids. The germline V gene has CDR1 SEHNR and CDR2 FQNEAQ (reference sequence). V was clipped by 1 base and J by 3 bases, with 3 bases between them. The CDR3, as DNA: TGTGCCAGCAGCTTAGTCTACACTGAAGCTTTCTTT. It translates to CASSLVYTEAFF.

The table lists this clonotype with a few counts. The V and J genes are TRBV27 and TRBJ2-5; D gene ambiguous. The CDR3 consists of 13 residues. Germline assignment: CDR1 MNHEY and CDR2 SMNVEV (reference sequence). V was clipped by 5 bases and J by 7 bases, with 14 bases between them. The CDR3 DNA reads as TGTGCCAGCAGTGTCTCCAGGAGAAGGACCCAGTACTTC. This sequence encodes CASSVSRRRTQYF.

A few counts support this clonotype. The CDR3 region has the DNA TGTGCCAGCACCAAAACGCAACCCCGAGAGGGCCCAGCCCCCGACGAGCAGTACTTC. Its translation: CASTKTQPREGPAPDEQYF. The chain joins TRBV21-1 to TRBJ2-7; the DNA was not compared with TRBD2, the D call given in the table. TRBV21-1 is annotated as a pseudogene. The CDR3 contains 19 residues.

This clonotype has only a few counts. The chain combines TRBV20-1 with TRBJ2-1, with TRBD2 matching 14 bases. J was trimmed by 2 bases and V by 5 bases; bases with no gene match: 8. In germline, CDR1 is DFQATT, CDR2 SNEGSKA (reference sequence). The CDR3 totals 17 residues. CDR3 sequence reads: CSACPGLAGATYNEQFF. For the CDR3, the DNA is TGCAGTGCTTGTCCGGGACTAGCGGGAGCGACCTACAATGAGCAGTTCTTC.

This chain links TRBV4-1 with TRBJ2-7; D uncertain. Per germline, CDR1 MGHRA and CDR2 YSYEKL. V was pared by 0 bases and J by 3 bases, with 12 bases between. CDR3 length: 15 residues. CDR3 amino acids: CASSQEFNGNYEQYF. The CDR3 DNA reads as TGCGCCAGCAGCCAAGAGTTTAATGGGAACTACGAGCAGTACTTC.

By sample share, this clonotype is medium-sized. The rearrangement uses TRBV18 and TRBJ2-5; 9 bases agree with TRBD2. Germline V gene sequence: CDR1 KGHSH, CDR2 LQKENI. With V trimmed by 3 bases and J by 4 bases, 12 bases remained unmatched. The CDR3 spans 17 residues. The CDR3 nucleotides are TGTGCCAGCTCACCGACTAGCGGAGGTGTCCAAGGAGAGACCCAGTACTTC. Translating gives CASSPTSGGVQGETQYF.

This clonotype showed up many times. The chain recombines TRBV12-3 or TRBV12-4 with TRBJ1-2, with TRBD1 identical over 7 bases. V shed 5 bases, J shed 10 bases, and the junction held 4 bases outside the gene matches. The CDR3 contains 11 residues. This CDR3 reads CASSPGTAYTF. The CDR3 region has the DNA TGTGCCAGCAGTCCTGGGACAGCCTACACCTTC.

This sequence joins TRBV28 and TRBJ1-1; a possible D gene is TRBD1 (6 bases). CDR1 and CDR2 from the germline V gene are MDHEN and SYDVKM. V lost 4 bases and J 2 bases, leaving 8 bases between the germline ends. The CDR3 length is 13 residues. The CDR3 reads CASSWGANTEAFF. The CDR3 DNA is TGTGCCAGCAGTTGGGGGGCAAACACTGAAGCTTTCTTT.

In this sample, this clonotype turned up once. This sequence joins TRBV7-7 and TRBJ2-2, with D tentatively TRBD1 (5 bases). Germline V lookup: CDR1 SSHAT, CDR2 FNYEAQ (reference sequence). This CDR3 is 16 amino acids long. Trimming shortened V by 5 bases and J by 1 base, and 14 bases separated the two germline ends. The CDR3 nucleotides are TGTGCCAGCAGCCGAAGGGGTTTAGGGAACACCGGGGAGCTGTTTTTT. Encoded protein: CASSRRGLGNTGELFF.

The CDR3 loop is CASSLPGPGTYEQYF. CDR3 nucleotides: TGTGCCAGCAGTTTACCAGGCCCAGGGACCTACGAGCAGTACTTC. V and J are TRBV28 and TRBJ2-7, with D possibly being TRBD1 (5 bases). CDR1 MDHEN and CDR2 SYDVKM come from the germline V gene. Trimming took 2 bases from V and 2 from J, leaving 13 bases between them. The CDR3 contains 15 residues.

This clonotype was counted ten times or more. V is TRBV5-1 and J is TRBJ2-1; D is possibly TRBD2 (6 bases). This CDR3 has 16 residues. The V gene lost 0 bases and the J gene lost 7 bases, with 17 bases spanning the gap. Germline values: CDR1 SGHRS, CDR2 YFSETQ. The CDR3 DNA is TGCGCCAGCAGCTTGGAGTCCCGCGGAGGGAGGAATGAGCAGTTCTTC. It yields the protein CASSLESRGGRNEQFF.

This clonotype has a handful of counts. The chain joins TRBV5-1 to TRBJ1-2; tentative D call: TRBD1 (6 bases). Trimming removed 0 bases from V and 3 bases from J, with 12 bases in between. Germline V gene lookup returns CDR1 SGHRS and CDR2 YFSETQ. The CDR3 consists of 15 residues. In DNA form, the CDR3 reads TGCGCCAGCAGCTTGGTCTTTGGGGGCGACTATGGCTACACCTTC. It translates to CASSLVFGGDYGYTF.

This clonotype has ten or more counts. J is TRBJ2-1 and V is TRBV7-2; D is possibly TRBD2 (6 bases). Trimming shortened V by 6 bases and J by 8 bases, and 11 bases separated the two germline ends. The CDR3 has 12 residues. The germline gives CDR1 SGHTA, CDR2 FQGNSA. DNA of the CDR3: TGTGCCAGCAGACTAGCTGGCGATGAGCAGTTCTTC. Encoded protein: CASRLAGDEQFF.

This clonotype was observed at least ten times. The genes are TRBV4-1 and TRBJ2-7, with TRBD1 matching over 7 bases. V gave up 2 bases and J gave up 2 bases; unmatched junction bases: 6. In germline, CDR1 is MGHRA, CDR2 YSYEKL. The CDR3 has 15 amino acids. The CDR3 nucleotides read TGCGCCAGCAGCCAACCGGACAGGCCTCCCTACGAGCAGTACTTC. Its protein product is CASSQPDRPPYEQYF.

J is TRBJ1-4 and V is TRBV3-1, with TRBD1 matching over 8 bases. Germline V gives CDR1 LGHDT, CDR2 YNNKEL (reference sequence). V was pared by 3 bases and J by 8 bases, with 14 bases of the junction left unmatched. The CDR3 spans 17 residues. Written as DNA, the CDR3 is TGTGCCAGCAGCCACTTATCTTCCGGGACAGGCCAGGAAAAACTGTTTTTT. It yields the protein CASSHLSSGTGQEKLFF.

The V and J genes are TRBV18 and TRBJ2-1; D may be TRBD2 (7 bases). Trimming stripped 6 bases from V and 4 bases from J, with 16 bases between. The CDR3 length is 15 residues. Germline V lookup: CDR1 KGHSH, CDR2 LQKENI. Written as DNA, the CDR3 is TGTGCCAGCTCGCCGGGGGCTAGCGGATACAATGAGCAGTTCTTC. Protein sequence: CASSPGASGYNEQFF.

V and J are TRBV2 and TRBJ2-2, with D hard to call. Germline lookup yields CDR1 SNHLY and CDR2 FYNNEI. Trimming shortened V by 1 base and J by 4 bases, and 4 bases separated the two germline ends. The CDR3 has 13 residues. The CDR3 nucleotides are TGTGCCAGCAGTGAAGAACTCACCGGGGAGCTGTTTTTT. Translated, it gives CASSEELTGELFF.

The V and J genes are TRBV2 and TRBJ2-3, with D uncertain. V was trimmed by 2 bases and J by 4 bases, leaving 16 bases between them. This CDR3 contains 16 residues. Germline V gene data show CDR1 as SNHLY and CDR2 as FYNNEI. CDR3 sequence (DNA): TGTGCCAGCAGTGAATGGATAAGTGGCTTCGCAGATACGCAGTATTTT. Protein product: CASSEWISGFADTQYF.

This clonotype was detected only a few times. The chain has TRBV4-1 and TRBJ2-2, with a possible D match to TRBD2 (5 bases). Germline loops: CDR1 MGHRA, CDR2 YSYEKL. V shed 6 bases and J shed 7 bases, with 15 bases lying between them. This CDR3 has 14 residues. CDR3 sequence (DNA): TGCGCCAGCAGTCTCGAGCGGAGAAGCGGGGAGCTGTTTTTT. Translating it yields CASSLERRSGELFF.

This clonotype was found many times. The J gene is TRBJ2-7, the V gene TRBV24-1; weak D call: TRBD2 (6 bases). The CDR3 runs to 14 residues. Per the germline V gene, CDR1 is KGHDR and CDR2 is SFDVKD. V lost 6 bases, J lost 2 bases, and 13 bases lay in between. CDR3 sequence (DNA): TGTGCCACCAGTTCTGCGGAGGGGCCCTACGAGCAGTACTTC. Its protein is CATSSAEGPYEQYF.